This record looks at one T cell receptor beta chain sequence and its context. The antigen remains unidentified. These data belong to a study of graft-versus-host responses after intestinal transplantation. Overall study: Induction using anti-thymocyte globulin, followed by tacrolimus and steroids for about three years, was given to all recipients.

The repertoire was sequenced with immunoSEQ multiplex PCR; TCRdb's copy has only in-frame clones and lacks some. This table holds approximately 90,000 clones, about 92% found once. Germline assignment: CDR1 MNHEY and CDR2 SMNVEV (reference sequence). CDR3 length: 14 amino acids. The germline V and J ends were trimmed by 2 bases and 6 bases, with 13 bases remaining between them. The sample was unstimulated CD8+ T cells sorted from spleen or lymph node cells, taken before intestinal transplant. The TCR was taken from a human donor who received an intestinal transplant. V usage is TRBV27 and J usage is TRBJ1-1; a possible D gene is TRBD1 (6 bases). CDR3 residues: CASSLAQGWAEAFF. CDR3 nucleotide sequence: TGTGCCAGCAGTTTAGCACAGGGTTGGGCTGAAGCTTTCTTT.